The source of this T cell receptor (beta chain) is a study of OX40 agonist ivuxolimab in advanced cancers. To note about this clone: Antigen specificity is unknown.

CDR1 and CDR2 (germline): SGHRS, YFSETQ. Trimming at V came to 1 base and at J to 8 bases, leaving 7 bases not matched to a gene. The CDR3 extends over 15 amino acids. Profiling relied on immunoSEQ multiplex PCR, and the TCRdb table lists in-frame clones only, not all of them. The sample lists fewer than 70,000 clones, roughly 83% seen once, with 2.5% to 3.5% in the top ten. Overall study results and limits: Some nonresponders also had low normalized T-cell clonal expansion. Clonal expansion from baseline to week 6 occurred in both CD4+ and CD8+ T cells. Averaging showed that CD8+ T cells had more expanded clones than CD4+ did.

This sequence originates from an adult with an advanced solid tumor such as melanoma, head and neck, liver or kidney cancer. Sequencing used CD4+ or CD8+ T cells sorted from blood, obtained in a trial of the OX40 agonist ivuxolimab. The genes are TRBV5-1 and TRBJ1-4, with 8 bases matching TRBD1. CDR3 nucleotides: TGCGCCAGCAGCTTGCAGGGACAGGTTGGGGAAAAACTGTTTTTT. This gives the protein CASSLQGQVGEKLFF. Variable domain in full (rest from reference TRBV5-1 and TRBJ1-4): KAGVTQTPRYLIKTRGQQVTLSCSPISGHRSVSWYQQTPGQGLQFLFEYFSETQRNKGNFPGRFSGRQFSNSRSEMNVSTLELGDSALYLCASSLQGQVGEKLFFGSGTQLSVL.